A single sample gave rise to the 25 T cell receptor beta chains below, sequenced in a study of tumor-infiltrating lymphocytes in primary liver carcinoma. TCR beta cDNA was prepared out of 500 ng total RNA by means of a constant-region primer. Three nested multiplex PCR rounds of slightly modified ARM-PCR generated TCR beta libraries. Investigators reported that the first two PCR rounds, at roughly 10 cycles each, used TRBV1-TRBV30 forward primers with a C-beta reverse primer. Using its own MiXCR run on the multiplex PCR reads, TCRdb lists one record per CDR3 protein. The repertoire holds 90,000 to 150,000 distinct CDR3 sequences, around 70% seen once, with around 8.1% in the top ten. Taking about 18-32 mg of unsorted bulk tissue, the authors co-extracted RNA and DNA. Sequencing input: tumor-adjacent normal liver tissue. Receptors were obtained from a woman aged 55 to 70 with primary liver carcinoma and hepatitis B virus infection.

CDR3 sequence (DNA): TGTGCCAGCAGCGTAGGGGAGCACGGGGAGCTGTTTTTT. Its protein product is CASSVGEHGELFF. The chain joins TRBV9 to TRBJ2-2; D possibly corresponds to TRBD2 (5 bases). The germline V gene has CDR1 SGDLS and CDR2 YYNGEE. The CDR3 is 13 amino acids. Trimming removed 0 bases from V and 7 bases from J, with 7 bases in between. Filled out from reference TRBV9 and TRBJ2-2, the complete variable domain reads DSGVTQTPKHLITATGQRVTLRCSPRSGDLSVYWYQQSLDQGLQFLIQYYNGEERAKGNILERFSAQQFPDLHSELNLSSLELGDSALYFCASSVGEHGELFFGEGSRLTVL.

Comment on this clonotype: The DNA is left out, because the CDR3 cannot be placed on it with certainty; the CDR3 is given as TCRdb lists it. The chain recombines TRBV4-1 with TRBJ1-2; TRBD1, the table's D call, was not compared with the DNA. The germline V gene encodes CDR1 MGHRA and CDR2 YSYEKL. The CDR3 is 16 amino acids in total, end residues counted. The CDR3 region is CASSQVGQGASDDCTF.

This clonotype counts as medium-sized. This CDR3 is CASSTREWSYNEQFF. The CDR3 nucleotides are TGTGCCAGCAGCACGCGGGAGTGGTCCTACAATGAGCAGTTCTTC. J is TRBJ2-1 and V is TRBV11-2; 7 bases line up with TRBD2. J was trimmed by 1 base and V by 5 bases; bases with no gene match: 5. The CDR3 runs 15 residues. Germline CDR1 SGHAT, CDR2 FQNNGV.

This clonotype was detected only a few times. The junction and the germline gene differ at one end; a read error may be behind it. The CDR3 sequence is CVSSFGLMNEELFF. CDR3 sequence (DNA): TGTGTCAGCAGCTTCGGGCTGATGAATGAAGAACTGTTTTTT. V is TRBV11-2 and J is TRBJ1-4; D is ambiguous. The CDR3 is made up of 14 amino acids. Germline V gives CDR1 SGHAT, CDR2 FQNNGV.

Many counts were recorded for this clonotype. The V gene is TRBV12-5, the J gene TRBJ2-1; possibly TRBD1 or TRBD2 for D (5 bases each). This CDR3 has 15 amino acids. Trimming took off 7 bases at V and 6 bases at J, with 19 bases between the two ends. CDR1 is LGHNT and CDR2 is FRNRAP in the germline V gene. The chain's CDR3 is CASAPPGGPFNEQFF. The CDR3 DNA sequence: TGTGCTAGTGCCCCCCCTGGGGGACCCTTCAATGAGCAGTTCTTC.

The chain couples TRBV10-3 to TRBJ2-5; possible D gene TRBD2, 5 bases. The CDR3 length is 16 residues. The germline CDR1 and CDR2 sequences are ENHRY and SYGVKD. Trimming took 5 bases from V and 2 from J, leaving 18 bases between them. Written as DNA, the CDR3 is TGTGCCATCAGTACCAGACCTCATTGGACTCAAGAGACCCAGTACTTC. It codes for CAISTRPHWTQETQYF.

Worth noting for this clonotype: Likely a read error: the CDR3 ends without its conserved phenylalanine or tryptophan. V is TRBV29-1 and J is TRBJ2-3, with D hard to call. The germline V gene encodes CDR1 SQVTM and CDR2 ANQGSEA. V lost 7 bases, J lost 6 bases, and 11 bases lay in between. This CDR3 contains 11 residues. The CDR3 region has the DNA TGCAGCGCTCCCGTCGGGGATACGCAGTATCTT. It encodes CSAPVGDTQYL.

The chain is built from TRBV7-8 and TRBJ2-5, with D perhaps TRBD2 (6 bases). Trimming took off 1 base at V and 0 bases at J, with 9 bases between the two ends. The CDR3 consists of 15 residues. The germline V gene encodes CDR1 SGHVS and CDR2 FQNEAQ. CDR3 nucleotides: TGTGCCAGCAGCTTAGGGTCTAGCGACCAAGAGACCCAGTACTTC. Translation: CASSLGSSDQETQYF.

This clonotype was counted ten times or more. The V call is TRBV6-5, the J call TRBJ2-3; TRBD1 is a possible D gene (5 bases). The CDR3 covers 15 residues. Germline V gene data show CDR1 as MNHEY and CDR2 as SVGAGI. Trimming stripped 5 bases from V and 0 bases from J, with 12 bases between. DNA for the CDR3: TGTGCCAGCAGTCCAGGGTTCCCCAGCACAGATACGCAGTATTTT. It yields the protein CASSPGFPSTDTQYF.

Notes on this clonotype: This may be a read error, as it is one base from a much larger clone. The J gene is TRBJ2-7, the V gene TRBV7-8; 11 bases agree with TRBD2. Matching the DNA end better, TRBJ2-1 makes the J call doubtful. The CDR3 contains 15 residues. Germline loops: CDR1 SGHVS, CDR2 FQNEAQ. The CDR3 is CASRPTSGISYEQFF. For the CDR3, the DNA is TGTGCCAGCCGACCGACTAGCGGGATCTCCTACGAGCAGTTCTTC.

About this clonotype itself: The junction differs from germline at one of its ends, possibly a read error. The chain links TRBV4-2 to TRBJ2-2, with a weak D call TRBD1 (6 bases). The CDR3 sequence is 15 residues long. CDR1 LGHNA and CDR2 YNFKEQ come from the germline V gene. The CDR3 is CVSSAFRTDTGELFF. In nucleotides, the CDR3 is TGTGTCAGCAGCGCCTTTCGGACAGACACCGGGGAGTTGTTTTTT.

A note on this clonotype: A read error may produce the germline difference seen at one junction end. The rearrangement uses TRBV11-2 and TRBJ2-2; D possibly corresponds to TRBD2 (7 bases). The germline CDR1 and CDR2 sequences are SGHAT and FQNNGV. The CDR3 has 15 residues. In DNA form, the CDR3 reads TGTGCCGGCAGCGCCCGAGAGGGGGGGACCGGGGAGCTGTTTTTT. Translation gives CAGSAREGGTGELFF.

This clonotype came up once. Its ends do not fully match the called genes, so a read error is possible. The V gene is TRBV5-6, the J gene TRBJ2-1; 13 bases are shared with TRBD2. CDR1 SGHDT and CDR2 YYEEEE come from the germline V gene. The CDR3 has 16 amino acids. CDR3 in DNA: TGTGTCAGCAGGGGCATGACTAGCGGGAGGCCCCATGAGCAGTTCTTC. It translates to CVSRGMTSGRPHEQFF.

V and J are TRBV15 and TRBJ1-2; D remains unclear. V was clipped by 4 bases and J by 5 bases, with 20 bases between them. The germline CDR1 and CDR2 sequences are LNHNV and YYDKDF (reference sequence). This CDR3 is 16 amino acids long. CDR3 region: CATSILGPRLLYGYTF. As DNA, the CDR3 is TGTGCCACCAGCATCCTAGGCCCAAGACTACTATATGGCTACACCTTC.

Remarks on this clonotype: Relative to the germline gene, one junction end is altered; a read error may explain this. The chain carries TRBV29-1 and TRBJ1-5; tentatively, D is TRBD1 (6 bases). Germline loops: CDR1 SQVTM, CDR2 ANQGSEA. This CDR3 region has 12 residues. CDR3 nucleotide sequence: TGCAGCGTTCGGGCAGGGGATCAGTCCCAGCATTTT. The encoded protein is CSVRAGDQSQHF. The full variable domain, completed using reference TRBV29-1 and TRBJ1-5, is SAVISQKPSRDICQRGTSLTIQCQVDSQVTMMFWYRQQPGQSLTLIATANQGSEATYESGFVIDKFPISRPNLTFSTLTVSNMSPEDSSIYLCSVRAGDQSQHFGDGTRLSIL.

The rearrangement uses TRBV11-2 and TRBJ1-5; D is perhaps TRBD1 (5 bases). This CDR3 comprises 15 residues. V lost 3 bases and J 7 bases, leaving 16 bases between the germline ends. Per germline, CDR1 SGHAT and CDR2 FQNNGV. The CDR3 sequence is CASSLTRGGWQPQHF. The CDR3 DNA sequence: TGTGCCAGCAGCTTGACTAGGGGCGGATGGCAGCCCCAGCATTTT.

This clonotype was counted ten times or more. The chain carries TRBV6-6 and TRBJ2-2; 11 bases are a match to TRBD2. The V gene's germline CDR1 is MNHNY and CDR2 SVGAGI (reference sequence). Trimming cost V 0 bases and J 5 bases; bases outside gene matches: 8. The CDR3 has 18 amino acids. CDR3 in amino acids: CASSYSLGTSGRTGELFF. The CDR3 DNA reads TGTGCCAGCAGTTACTCTCTTGGGACTAGCGGAAGGACCGGGGAGCTGTTTTTT.

This clonotype was seen once. The V call is TRBV12-3 or TRBV12-4, the J call TRBJ2-1; D may be TRBD2 (6 bases). The CDR3 has 14 residues. V lost 7 bases to trimming and J lost 6 bases, with 16 bases between them. The CDR3 sequence is CASTDYRESNEQFF. In nucleotides, the CDR3 is TGTGCCAGCACCGATTATCGGGAGAGCAATGAGCAGTTCTTC.

As for this clonotype: One end of the junction is discordant with germline, which a read error may explain. The chain joins TRBV6-1 to TRBJ2-2; 15 bases line up with TRBD2. The CDR3 consists of 22 residues. The V gene's germline CDR1 is MNHNS and CDR2 SASEGT. CDR3 loop: CASREARTSGGALARGTGELFF. CDR3 nucleotide sequence: TGTGCCAGCCGTGAAGCAAGGACTAGCGGGGGGGCCCTCGCTCGGGGGACCGGGGAGCTGTTTTTT.

This clonotype was picked up many times. This CDR3 reads CSVEIVGSYEQYF. The CDR3 DNA sequence: TGCAGCGTTGAAATTGTAGGGAGTTACGAGCAGTACTTC. This chain joins TRBV29-1 and TRBJ2-7; perhaps TRBD2 as D (5 bases). The CDR3 spans 13 residues. CDR1 SQVTM and CDR2 ANQGSEA come from the germline V gene. Trimming pared 2 bases from V and 4 bases from J, leaving 12 bases between.

This clonotype has only a few counts. A much larger clone differs by one base, so this may be a read error. This sequence joins TRBV29-1 and TRBJ2-1; D is unclear. CDR3 length: 14 residues. V was cut by 7 bases and J by 0 bases, with 13 bases left in between. Germline lookup yields CDR1 SQVTM and CDR2 ANQGSEA. CDR3 DNA: TGCAGCGACAATTCGAGGTTCTCCTACAATGAGCAGTTCTTC. Translated: CSDNSRFSYNEQFF.

As concerns this clonotype: A much larger clone differs by one base, so this may be a read error. The V gene is TRBV4-1, the J gene TRBJ2-6; D ambiguous. There are 16 residues in the CDR3. CDR1 is MGHRA and CDR2 is YSYEKL in the germline V gene. The CDR3 loop is CASNQEVTSGANVLTF. The CDR3 nucleotides are TGCGCCAGCAACCAAGAAGTTACCTCTGGGGCCAACGTCCTGACTTTC.

This clonotype is termed medium-sized. The chain couples TRBV11-2 to TRBJ2-5; 8 bases line up with TRBD1. Germline assignment: CDR1 SGHAT and CDR2 FQNNGV. The length of the CDR3 is 17 residues. The junction had 12 bases not matched to a gene; V was cut back by 5 bases and J by 1 base. The CDR3 DNA reads as TGTGCCAGCAGCCGCGGGTCGGGACAGGCTATCCAAGAGACCCAGTACTTC. Protein: CASSRGSGQAIQETQYF.

As regards this clonotype: A much larger clonotype is one base distant, so this may be a read error. V gene TRBV5-8 combines with J gene TRBJ1-2, with 9 nucleotides matching TRBD1. Germline assignment: CDR1 SGHTS and CDR2 YDEGEE. The CDR3 runs to 15 residues. The CDR3 DNA is TGTGCCGGCAGCTTGATCACAGGGGGCGACTATGGCTACACCTTC. Encoded protein: CAGSLITGGDYGYTF.

This chain uses TRBV11-2 with TRBJ2-3, with TRBD2 as a possible D gene (6 bases). The CDR3 has 15 residues. Germline V gives CDR1 SGHAT, CDR2 FQNNGV. The germline V and J ends were trimmed by 10 bases and 2 bases, with 19 bases remaining between them. CDR3 residues: CANNLGGIITDTQYF. The CDR3 nucleotides are TGTGCCAACAATTTGGGCGGGATCATCACAGATACGCAGTATTTT.